A selection of T cell receptor beta chains follows, all from one sample in a study of siplizumab effects on memory and regulatory T cells. Libraries were prepared by immunoSEQ multiplex PCR; TCRdb keeps only in-frame clonotypes and omits some of them. The sample has roughly 100,000 clones; 90% to 95% are singletons. Sequences were obtained from CD4+ T cells sorted from blood. These receptors were obtained from a human donor in good health. Both conserved end residues are part of each CDR3. Fields, in order: J gene, CDR3 length, D gene, clone size, V gene, CDR3 protein, CDR3 DNA. D genes are given only for firm matches. Some rows have no size entry. The others give once, few or many, or a class for an expanded clone.

j_gene: TRBJ2-7; len: 15; d_gene: NA; abundance: NA; v_gene: TRBV4-1; CDR3aa: CASSQVRGSSYEQYF; CDR3nt: TGCGCCAGCAGCCAAGTGCGGGGTTCCTCCTACGAGCAGTACTTC
j_gene: TRBJ1-2; len: 14; d_gene: NA; abundance: once; v_gene: TRBV19; CDR3aa: CASSILGPGYGYTF; CDR3nt: TGTGCCAGTAGTATCTTGGGGCCTGGCTATGGCTACACCTTC
j_gene: TRBJ2-1; len: 13; d_gene: NA; abundance: NA; v_gene: TRBV18; CDR3aa: CASYLATYNEQFF; CDR3nt: TGTGCCAGCTATCTGGCCACCTACAATGAGCAGTTCTTC
j_gene: TRBJ2-7; len: 14; d_gene: NA; abundance: NA; v_gene: TRBV5-6; CDR3aa: CASSSRLGPTEQYF; CDR3nt: TGTGCCAGCAGCTCGAGACTAGGCCCCACCGAGCAGTACTTC
j_gene: TRBJ2-7; len: 15; d_gene: TRBD2; abundance: NA; v_gene: TRBV7-2; CDR3aa: CASSWQTGLDYEQYF; CDR3nt: TGTGCCAGCAGCTGGCAAACCGGACTAGACTACGAGCAGTACTTC
j_gene: TRBJ2-7; len: 15; d_gene: TRBD2; abundance: NA; v_gene: TRBV27; CDR3aa: CATGVGTSGRSEQYF; CDR3nt: TGTGCCACAGGGGTAGGGACTAGCGGGAGATCCGAGCAGTACTTC
j_gene: TRBJ1-1; len: 12; d_gene: NA; abundance: NA; v_gene: TRBV7-9; CDR3aa: CASNRDILEAFF; CDR3nt: TGTGCCAGCAATCGGGACATATTAGAGGCTTTCTTT
j_gene: TRBJ2-4; len: 13; d_gene: NA; abundance: NA; v_gene: TRBV10-3; CDR3aa: CAISSGVKNIQYF; CDR3nt: TGTGCCATCAGTTCCGGGGTCAAAAACATTCAGTACTTC
j_gene: TRBJ1-1; len: 12; d_gene: NA; abundance: NA; v_gene: TRBV28; CDR3aa: CASTPLWGVAFF; CDR3nt: TGTGCCAGCACCCCATTGTGGGGTGTGGCTTTCTTT
j_gene: TRBJ2-5; len: 12; d_gene: NA; abundance: NA; v_gene: TRBV5-6; CDR3aa: CASSLAQETQYF; CDR3nt: TGTGCCAGCAGCTTGGCCCAAGAGACCCAGTACTTC
j_gene: TRBJ2-2; len: 12; d_gene: NA; abundance: NA; v_gene: TRBV13; CDR3aa: CASSTHAGELFF; CDR3nt: TGTGCCAGCAGCACGCACGCCGGGGAGCTGTTTTTT
j_gene: TRBJ1-5; len: 12; d_gene: NA; abundance: NA; v_gene: TRBV19; CDR3aa: CASTEQGQPQHF; CDR3nt: TGTGCCAGTACCGAACAGGGACAGCCCCAGCATTTT
j_gene: TRBJ2-7; len: 16; d_gene: TRBD2; abundance: NA; v_gene: TRBV12-5; CDR3aa: CASGLVLGGRGHEQYF; CDR3nt: TGTGCTAGTGGTTTGGTACTGGGCGGGAGGGGACACGAGCAGTACTTC
j_gene: TRBJ2-7; len: 13; d_gene: NA; abundance: NA; v_gene: TRBV5-1; CDR3aa: CASSLGRDYEQYF; CDR3nt: TGCGCCAGCAGCTTGGGCAGGGACTACGAGCAGTACTTC
j_gene: TRBJ2-7; len: 16; d_gene: NA; abundance: NA; v_gene: TRBV11-2; CDR3aa: CASSSFSTARAAEQYF; CDR3nt: TGTGCCAGCAGCTCTTTCTCTACGGCCAGGGCGGCCGAGCAGTACTTC
j_gene: TRBJ2-5; len: 15; d_gene: NA; abundance: NA; v_gene: TRBV30; CDR3aa: CAWVAPWGAQETQYF; CDR3nt: TGTGCCTGGGTTGCCCCCTGGGGGGCCCAAGAGACCCAGTACTTC
j_gene: TRBJ1-2; len: 17; d_gene: NA; abundance: NA; v_gene: TRBV4-3; CDR3aa: CASSQDLQGQSQFGYTF; CDR3nt: TGCGCCAGCAGCCAAGATCTCCAGGGCCAAAGTCAATTTGGCTACACCTTC
j_gene: TRBJ1-2; len: 15; d_gene: TRBD1; abundance: NA; v_gene: TRBV4-1; CDR3aa: CASSQDTGGTYGYTF; CDR3nt: TGCGCCAGCAGCCAAGATACAGGGGGTACCTATGGCTACACCTTC
j_gene: TRBJ1-4; len: 14; d_gene: NA; abundance: NA; v_gene: TRBV6-5; CDR3aa: CASSYGGADEKLFF; CDR3nt: TGTGCCAGCAGTTACGGGGGGGCCGATGAAAAACTGTTTTTT
j_gene: TRBJ2-1; len: 15; d_gene: TRBD1; abundance: NA; v_gene: TRBV7-8; CDR3aa: CASSSGQGTYNEQFF; CDR3nt: TGTGCCAGCAGCTCTGGACAGGGGACGTACAATGAGCAGTTCTTC
j_gene: TRBJ2-3; len: 11; d_gene: NA; abundance: NA; v_gene: TRBV18; CDR3aa: CASSPENTQYF; CDR3nt: TGTGCCAGCTCACCGGAAAATACGCAGTATTTT
j_gene: TRBJ1-2; len: 15; d_gene: NA; abundance: NA; v_gene: TRBV11-2; CDR3aa: CASSQLRGANYGYTF; CDR3nt: TGTGCCAGCAGCCAGCTCCGAGGTGCGAACTATGGCTACACCTTC
j_gene: TRBJ2-3; len: 17; d_gene: TRBD2; abundance: NA; v_gene: TRBV27; CDR3aa: CASSLSPIAGGTDTQYF; CDR3nt: TGTGCCAGCAGTTTATCCCCAATAGCGGGGGGCACAGATACGCAGTATTTT
j_gene: TRBJ2-7; len: 14; d_gene: NA; abundance: few; v_gene: TRBV2; CDR3aa: CASSQQVGLTEQYF; CDR3nt: TGTGCCAGCAGCCAACAGGTGGGTCTGACGGAGCAGTACTTC
j_gene: TRBJ1-2; len: 15; d_gene: NA; abundance: NA; v_gene: TRBV7-8; CDR3aa: CASSFVKGASYGYTF; CDR3nt: TGTGCCAGCAGCTTCGTCAAGGGCGCGAGCTATGGCTACACCTTC
j_gene: TRBJ1-1; len: 14; d_gene: NA; abundance: NA; v_gene: TRBV4-1; CDR3aa: CASSQIELNTEAFF; CDR3nt: TGCGCCAGCAGCCAGATAGAGTTGAACACTGAAGCTTTCTTT
j_gene: TRBJ2-6; len: 14; d_gene: TRBD2; abundance: NA; v_gene: TRBV30; CDR3aa: CAWSRGAGANVLTF; CDR3nt: TGTGCCTGGAGCCGGGGGGCTGGGGCCAACGTCCTGACTTTC
j_gene: TRBJ1-2; len: 14; d_gene: TRBD1; abundance: NA; v_gene: TRBV6-5; CDR3aa: CASSYSGAGGGYTF; CDR3nt: TGTGCCAGCAGTTACTCCGGGGCAGGGGGTGGCTACACCTTC
j_gene: TRBJ1-1; len: 16; d_gene: NA; abundance: NA; v_gene: TRBV27; CDR3aa: CASSRWGGTRNTEAFF; CDR3nt: TGTGCCAGCAGCCGATGGGGCGGGACGAGGAACACTGAAGCTTTCTTT
j_gene: TRBJ2-2; len: 15; d_gene: TRBD1; abundance: NA; v_gene: TRBV4-2; CDR3aa: CASSPYRGHSGELFF; CDR3nt: TGTGCCAGCAGCCCGTACAGGGGGCATTCCGGGGAGCTGTTTTTT
j_gene: TRBJ2-7; len: 16; d_gene: TRBD2; abundance: NA; v_gene: TRBV5-8; CDR3aa: CASSPTGLAGVYEQYF; CDR3nt: TGTGCCAGCAGTCCCACGGGACTAGCGGGGGTTTACGAGCAGTACTTC
j_gene: TRBJ2-7; len: 13; d_gene: NA; abundance: NA; v_gene: TRBV6-1; CDR3aa: CASSPPGVNEQYF; CDR3nt: TGTGCCAGCAGTCCGCCTGGAGTCAACGAGCAGTACTTC
j_gene: TRBJ2-1; len: 14; d_gene: NA; abundance: NA; v_gene: TRBV7-8; CDR3aa: CASSLAWAGDEQFF; CDR3nt: TGTGCCAGCAGCTTAGCGTGGGCCGGAGATGAGCAGTTCTTC
j_gene: TRBJ2-2; len: 14; d_gene: NA; abundance: NA; v_gene: TRBV7-2; CDR3aa: CASSLVSNTGELFF; CDR3nt: TGTGCCAGCAGCTTAGTTTCGAACACCGGGGAGCTGTTTTTT
j_gene: TRBJ2-5; len: 18; d_gene: NA; abundance: NA; v_gene: TRBV21-1; CDR3aa: CASSAGTSGRPLQETQYF; CDR3nt: TGTGCCAGCAGTGCCGGGACTAGCGGGAGACCACTCCAAGAGACCCAGTACTTC